The sequence of this TCR beta chain was determined in a study of graft-versus-host responses after intestinal transplantation. Overall study context: Grafts that recipients had were multivisceral, liver-intestinal, or isolated intestinal transplants.

Overall study findings and caveats: Recipient bone marrow held GvH clones, some seen earlier in ileum or blood.

This CDR3 contains 9 residues. The V gene lost 4 bases and the J gene lost 8 bases, with 5 bases spanning the gap. CDR1 is DFQATT and CDR2 is SNEGSKA in the germline V gene (reference sequence). As concerns this clone: The antigen is undetermined.

The method was immunoSEQ multiplex PCR; TCRdb's version includes in-frame clones alone and lacks a portion of them. The data hold tens of thousands of clones, with about 89% observed a single time. The sequence was obtained from a human donor who received an intestinal transplant. The V call is TRBV20-1, the J call TRBJ1-2; no firm D call. Source: unstimulated CD4+ T cells sorted from spleen or lymph node cells, taken before intestinal transplant. The CDR3: CSAKPGYTF. CDR3 DNA: TGCAGTGCTAAGCCCGGCTACACCTTC.